One T cell receptor beta chain is described in this entry. Its antigen is not yet known. No base qualities exist here, and no much larger clone lies one base off it. Taken from the germline V gene (reference sequence), the CDR1 and CDR2 loops are MNHNY and SVGAGI. Its CDR3 holds 12 amino acids, cysteine through phenylalanine. CDR3 DNA is the only sequence kept; it has 36 bases, read in frame from the first base. At the junction V is shortened by 7 bases and J by 5 bases, with 9 bases in between. Whole blood was collected in K2EDTA tubes by collaborating institutions according to the institutions' own protocols. For TCRbeta analysis, collaborator samples were shipped as frozen whole blood, as isolated PBMCs, or as DNA extracted from either sample type. The data are from a study of blood T cell repertoires in COVID-19 (dated by TCRdb to about 2020). Looking at the study overall: Samples covering the acute and convalescent phases of COVID-19 were provided by collaborators in the United States, Italy and Spain. A freely available public database, intended as a resource for researchers studying the immune response to SARS-CoV-2, is where the repertoires were released. Sample metadata almost always included a de-identified subject ID, COVID-19 status, age in years and sex. Samples came from the ongoing ImmuneRACE study (first 160 participants) plus 1,254 subjects from 6 global collaborators. Where available, HLA class I and class II types were obtained from metadata supplied by the sample provider rather than from assay-based typing. The prospective study material was composed of cDNA or gDNA derived from T cells, B-cell-depleted T cells, or PBMCs. Deeply sampled blood TCRbeta repertoires from subjects exposed to, actively infected with, or recovered from COVID-19 were included in the dataset.

General conclusions and limits of the study: The quantity of clinical and demographic metadata differed by source and by participant and was supplied without curation.

TCRbeta CDR3 regions were amplified from genomic DNA using the immunoSEQ Assay, a bias-controlled multiplex PCR. As for the original processing: Nucleated cell counts per sample were estimated from amplification of reference gene primers within the assay. To quantify the absolute abundance of each unique TCRbeta CDR3 rearrangement, sequence reads were collapsed and filtered. Productive Simpson clonality was computed per sample as the square root of Simpson's diversity index over productive rearrangements. Sourced from immuneACCESS, this table was stored by TCRdb with only in-frame sequences that have V and J called. A share of the clones is absent; for the studies checked, an unresolved V gene accounts for under half, and the remainder has no known explanation. V, J and clone size derive from that table, while D and trimming were established from the DNA sequence. In this sample the table shows about 120,000 clones, about 90% of which occur a single time. The biggest ten clones account for approximately 7.7% of the sample.

Recombination linked TRBV6-6 to TRBJ1-3; too little of a D gene remains to name it. The sequenced sample was peripheral blood. The sequence was collected from a human donor in a cohort sampled during active COVID-19. The CDR3 reads CASTLARNTIYF. The DNA is TGTGCCAGCACCTTAGCTAGAAACACCATATATTTT.